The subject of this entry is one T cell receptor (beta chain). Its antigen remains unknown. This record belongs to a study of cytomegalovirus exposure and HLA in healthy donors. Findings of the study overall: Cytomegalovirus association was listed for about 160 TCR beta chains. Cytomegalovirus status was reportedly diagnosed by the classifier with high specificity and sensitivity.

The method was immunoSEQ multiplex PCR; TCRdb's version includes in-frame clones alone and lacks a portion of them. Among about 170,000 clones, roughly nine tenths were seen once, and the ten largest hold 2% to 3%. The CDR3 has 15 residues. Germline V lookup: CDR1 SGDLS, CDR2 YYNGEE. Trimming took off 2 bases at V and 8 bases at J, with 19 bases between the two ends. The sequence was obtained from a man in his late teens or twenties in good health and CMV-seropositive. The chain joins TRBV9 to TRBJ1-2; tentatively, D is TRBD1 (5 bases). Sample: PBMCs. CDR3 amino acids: CASSVGRGGIGGYTF. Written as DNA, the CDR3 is TGTGCCAGCAGCGTTGGTCGGGGGGGAATAGGGGGCTACACCTTC. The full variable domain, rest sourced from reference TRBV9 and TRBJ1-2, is DSGVTQTPKHLITATGQRVTLRCSPRSGDLSVYWYQQSLDQGLQFLIQYYNGEERAKGNILERFSAQQFPDLHSELNLSSLELGDSALYFCASSVGRGGIGGYTFGSGTRLTVV.